The rows below give T cell receptor beta chains drawn from one sample of a study of CD8+ T cells in alopecia areata. The assay was immunoSEQ multiplex PCR, and TCRdb's table has in-frame clones only and misses some. The repertoire holds 130,000 to 150,000 clones, with 65% to 90% as singletons. The sample in question was CD8+ T cells sorted from blood, obtained at week 4, from a patient treated with tofacitinib. Source of these receptors: a human donor with alopecia areata. CDR3s include the opening cysteine and the closing phenylalanine or tryptophan. The D gene is left open where the match is weak. Only some rows state a clone size, as once, few, many or a class for expanded clones.

v_gene	d_gene	abundance	j_gene	CDR3nt	CDR3aa
TRBV2	NA	NA	TRBJ2-7	TGTGCCAGCAGTGAAAATTGGACCTTCTACGAGCAGTACTTC	CASSENWTFYEQYF
TRBV5-6	NA	once	TRBJ2-7	TGTGCCAGCAGCCTTGGATACGAGCAGTACTTC	CASSLGYEQYF
TRBV7-2	NA	NA	TRBJ2-1	TGTGCCAGCAGCTTAGACCCCAATGAGCAGTTCTTC	CASSLDPNEQFF
TRBV7-8	TRBD2	few	TRBJ2-5	TGTGCCAGCAGCTTAGGCACTAGCGGGCAAGAGACCCAGTACTTC	CASSLGTSGQETQYF
TRBV4-2	TRBD1	NA	TRBJ1-2	TGTGCCAGCAGCCAATTAGGGACAGGTGATGGCTACACCTTC	CASSQLGTGDGYTF
TRBV27	NA	NA	TRBJ1-1	TGTGCCAGCAGTTCCGGGGGTCTGAACACTGAAGCTTTCTTT	CASSSGGLNTEAFF
TRBV7-9	NA	NA	TRBJ1-2	TGTGCCAGCAGCTCGACAGGCCCTAGGGACTATGGCTACACCTTC	CASSSTGPRDYGYTF
TRBV21-1	NA	NA	TRBJ2-5	TGTGCCAGCACAAGACTCCGGGACAAAAAGTACTTC	CASTRLRDKKYF
TRBV27	NA	few	TRBJ2-3	TGTGCCAGCAAGGGGAAAAAAGATACGCAGTATTTT	CASKGKKDTQYF
TRBV2	TRBD2	NA	TRBJ2-3	TGTGCCAGCAGTGAAGCGTCTAGCGGGGGGTTATTAGTAGATACGCAGTATTTT	CASSEASSGGLLVDTQYF
TRBV4-2	TRBD1	NA	TRBJ2-7	TGTGCCAGCAGCCAGGGGACAGGCGGCACCTACGAGCAGTACTTC	CASSQGTGGTYEQYF